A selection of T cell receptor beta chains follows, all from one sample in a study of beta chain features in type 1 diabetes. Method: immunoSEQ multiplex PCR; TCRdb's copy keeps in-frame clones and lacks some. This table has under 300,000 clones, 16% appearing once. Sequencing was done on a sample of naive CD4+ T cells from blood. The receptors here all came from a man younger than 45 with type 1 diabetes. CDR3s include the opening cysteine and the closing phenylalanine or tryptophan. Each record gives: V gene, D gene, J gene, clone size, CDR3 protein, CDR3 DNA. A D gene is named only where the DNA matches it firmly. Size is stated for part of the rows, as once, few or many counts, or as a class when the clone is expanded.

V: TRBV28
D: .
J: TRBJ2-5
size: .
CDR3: CASLLGAGKETQYF
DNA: TGTGCCAGCCTCCTAGGGGCAGGGAAAGAGACCCAGTACTTC

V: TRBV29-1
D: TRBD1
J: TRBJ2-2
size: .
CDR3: CSVPKPGQEAGELFF
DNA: TGCAGCGTTCCCAAACCGGGACAGGAGGCCGGGGAGCTGTTTTTT

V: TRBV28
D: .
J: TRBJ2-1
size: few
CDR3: CASSLGQDNEQFF
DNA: TGTGCCAGCAGTTTAGGCCAGGACAATGAGCAGTTCTTC

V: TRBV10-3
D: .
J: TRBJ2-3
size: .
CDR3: CAISEAAADTDTQYF
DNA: TGTGCCATCAGTGAAGCAGCGGCAGACACAGATACGCAGTATTTT

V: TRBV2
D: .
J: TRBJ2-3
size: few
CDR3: CASSEGQGDTQYF
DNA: TGTGCCAGCAGTGAGGGGCAGGGAGATACGCAGTATTTT

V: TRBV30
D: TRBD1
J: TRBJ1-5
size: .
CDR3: CAWSGTGGAIQPQHF
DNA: TGTGCCTGGAGTGGGACAGGGGGCGCGATTCAGCCCCAGCATTTT

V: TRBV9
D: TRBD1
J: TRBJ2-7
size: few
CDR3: CASSPRTGGYEQYF
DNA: TGTGCCAGCAGCCCTCGGACAGGGGGATACGAGCAGTACTTC

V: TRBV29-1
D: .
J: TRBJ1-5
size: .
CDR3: CSVQTGSPPQHF
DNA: TGCAGCGTGCAAACAGGGTCCCCGCCCCAGCATTTT

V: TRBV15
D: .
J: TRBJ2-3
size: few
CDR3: CATSRGQGRGDTQYF
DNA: TGTGCCACCAGCAGAGGTCAGGGAAGGGGAGATACGCAGTATTTT

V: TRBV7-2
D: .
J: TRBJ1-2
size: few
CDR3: CASSIEYWEGYTF
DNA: TGTGCCAGCAGTATAGAGTATTGGGAGGGCTACACCTTC

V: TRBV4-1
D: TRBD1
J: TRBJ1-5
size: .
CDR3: CASSQSLGQGSNQPQHF
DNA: TGCGCCAGCAGCCAAAGTCTGGGACAGGGCTCCAATCAGCCCCAGCATTTT

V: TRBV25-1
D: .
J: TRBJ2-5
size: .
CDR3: CASSEVGAQETQYF
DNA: TGTGCCAGCAGTGAAGTGGGGGCCCAAGAGACCCAGTACTTC

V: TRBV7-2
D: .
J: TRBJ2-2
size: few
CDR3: CASSFTETGELFF
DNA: TGTGCCAGCAGCTTTACAGAGACCGGGGAGCTGTTTTTT

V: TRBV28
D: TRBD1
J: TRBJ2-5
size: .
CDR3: CASTGQDQETQYF
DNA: TGTGCCAGCACGGGACAGGACCAAGAGACCCAGTACTTC

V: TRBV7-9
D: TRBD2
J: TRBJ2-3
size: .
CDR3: CASSRSGSGADTQYF
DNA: TGTGCCAGCAGCCGTAGCGGGAGTGGCGCAGATACGCAGTATTTT

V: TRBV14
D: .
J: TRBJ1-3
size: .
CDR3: CASSEATGSGNTIYF
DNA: TGTGCCAGCAGCGAAGCGACAGGCTCTGGAAACACCATATATTTT

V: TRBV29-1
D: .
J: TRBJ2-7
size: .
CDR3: CSVGGGSYEQYF
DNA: TGCAGCGTTGGAGGGGGAAGCTACGAGCAGTACTTC

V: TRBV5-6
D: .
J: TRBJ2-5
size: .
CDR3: CASSLDRGAIQETQYF
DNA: TGTGCCAGCAGCTTGGATAGGGGAGCGATCCAAGAGACCCAGTACTTC

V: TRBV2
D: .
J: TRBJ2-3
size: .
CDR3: CASQWQGSTDTQYF
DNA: TGTGCCAGCCAATGGCAGGGTAGCACAGATACGCAGTATTTT

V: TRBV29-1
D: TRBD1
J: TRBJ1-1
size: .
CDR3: CSVIKQGIVSTEAFF
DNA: TGCAGCGTCATAAAACAGGGGATCGTTAGCACTGAAGCTTTCTTT

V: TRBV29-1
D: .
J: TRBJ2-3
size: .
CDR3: CSVVGSYSTDTQYF
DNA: TGCAGCGTTGTCGGAAGCTATTCCACAGATACGCAGTATTTT

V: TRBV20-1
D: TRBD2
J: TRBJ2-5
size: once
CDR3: CSAGGEETQYF
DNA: TGCAGTGCTGGGGGGGAAGAGACCCAGTACTTC

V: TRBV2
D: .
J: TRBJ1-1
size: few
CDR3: CASRGRVANTEAFF
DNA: TGTGCCAGCAGGGGCCGTGTGGCGAACACTGAAGCTTTCTTT

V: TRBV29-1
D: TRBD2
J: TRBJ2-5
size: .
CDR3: CSVGGLAKYQETQYF
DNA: TGCAGCGTCGGGGGACTAGCGAAGTACCAAGAGACCCAGTACTTC

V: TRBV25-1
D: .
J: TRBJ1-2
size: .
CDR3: CASRGTANYGYTF
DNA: TGTGCCAGCAGAGGGACCGCAAACTATGGCTACACCTTC

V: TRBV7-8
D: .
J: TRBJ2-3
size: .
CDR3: CASSLVRVPDTQYF
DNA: TGTGCCAGCAGCTTAGTCAGGGTTCCAGATACGCAGTATTTT

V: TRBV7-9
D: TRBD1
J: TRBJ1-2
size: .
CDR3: CASSLEGTVNYGYTF
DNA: TGTGCCAGCAGCTTAGAAGGGACAGTGAACTATGGCTACACCTTC

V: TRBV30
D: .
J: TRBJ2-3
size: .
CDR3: CAWSVLGGGTDTQYF
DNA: TGTGCCTGGAGTGTCTTGGGCGGAGGCACAGATACGCAGTATTTT

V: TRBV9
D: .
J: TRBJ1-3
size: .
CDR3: CASSVESSGNTIYF
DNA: TGTGCCAGCAGCGTAGAGTCCTCTGGAAACACCATATATTTT

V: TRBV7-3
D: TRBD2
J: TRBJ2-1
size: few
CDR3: CASSLRLAGSSSYNEQFF
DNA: TGTGCCAGCAGCTTACGACTAGCGGGATCGAGCTCCTACAATGAGCAGTTCTTC

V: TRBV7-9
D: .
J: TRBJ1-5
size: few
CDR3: CATGQSNQPQHF
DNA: TGTGCCACTGGGCAGAGCAATCAGCCCCAGCATTTT

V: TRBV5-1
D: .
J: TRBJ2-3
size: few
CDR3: CASSIGQKEGTQYF
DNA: TGCGCCAGCAGCATTGGACAGAAGGAAGGTACGCAGTATTTT

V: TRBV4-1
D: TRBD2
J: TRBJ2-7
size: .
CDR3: CASSRVGELAGVSYEQYF
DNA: TGCGCCAGCAGCCGTGTAGGTGAACTAGCGGGAGTGTCTTACGAGCAGTACTTC

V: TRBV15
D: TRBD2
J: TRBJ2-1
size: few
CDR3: CATSRVTGRTSNEQFF
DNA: TGTGCCACCAGCAGAGTAACCGGGAGGACCTCCAATGAGCAGTTCTTC

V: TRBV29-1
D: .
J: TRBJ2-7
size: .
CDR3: CSARGRILYEQYF
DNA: TGCAGCGCCCGGGGACGGATTCTCTACGAGCAGTACTTC

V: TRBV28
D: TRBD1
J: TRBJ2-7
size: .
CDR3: CASSPGQQEGEQYF
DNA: TGTGCCAGCAGCCCGGGACAGCAAGAAGGGGAGCAGTACTTC

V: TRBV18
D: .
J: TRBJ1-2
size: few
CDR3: CASSPGSGYTF
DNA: TGTGCCAGCTCACCAGGGTCGGGCTACACCTTC

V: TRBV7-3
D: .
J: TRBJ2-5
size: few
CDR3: CATAASSGETQYF
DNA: TGTGCCACAGCAGCAAGTTCGGGAGAGACCCAGTACTTC

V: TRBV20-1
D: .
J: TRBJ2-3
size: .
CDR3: CSARMTDTQYF
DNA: TGCAGTGCTCGGATGACAGATACGCAGTATTTT

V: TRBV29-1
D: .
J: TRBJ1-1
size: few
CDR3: CSVALKGNTEAFF
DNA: TGCAGCGTTGCCCTAAAGGGCAACACTGAAGCTTTCTTT

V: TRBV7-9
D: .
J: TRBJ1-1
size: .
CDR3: CASSFSPNTEAFF
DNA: TGTGCCAGCAGCTTTTCCCCGAACACTGAAGCTTTCTTT

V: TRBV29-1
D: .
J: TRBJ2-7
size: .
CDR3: CSGGQGGDEQYF
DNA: TGCAGCGGAGGACAGGGAGGGGACGAGCAGTACTTC

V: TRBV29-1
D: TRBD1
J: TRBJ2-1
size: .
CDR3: CSGLRRDRGNEQFF
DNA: TGCAGCGGGCTTAGGCGGGACAGGGGCAATGAGCAGTTCTTC

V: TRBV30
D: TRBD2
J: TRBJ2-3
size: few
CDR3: CAWRAGGRPADTQYF
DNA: TGTGCCTGGAGAGCGGGGGGGAGGCCGGCAGATACGCAGTATTTT

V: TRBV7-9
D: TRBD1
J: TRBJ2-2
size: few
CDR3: CASSLDRGPHGELFF
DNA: TGTGCCAGCAGCTTAGATAGGGGGCCTCACGGGGAGCTGTTTTTT

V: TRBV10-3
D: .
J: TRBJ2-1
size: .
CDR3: CAISEYENEQFF
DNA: TGTGCCATCAGTGAGTATGAGAATGAGCAGTTCTTC

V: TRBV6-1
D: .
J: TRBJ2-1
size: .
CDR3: CASSATPGERKSNEQFF
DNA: TGTGCCAGCAGTGCAACACCGGGGGAAAGAAAGTCCAATGAGCAGTTCTTC